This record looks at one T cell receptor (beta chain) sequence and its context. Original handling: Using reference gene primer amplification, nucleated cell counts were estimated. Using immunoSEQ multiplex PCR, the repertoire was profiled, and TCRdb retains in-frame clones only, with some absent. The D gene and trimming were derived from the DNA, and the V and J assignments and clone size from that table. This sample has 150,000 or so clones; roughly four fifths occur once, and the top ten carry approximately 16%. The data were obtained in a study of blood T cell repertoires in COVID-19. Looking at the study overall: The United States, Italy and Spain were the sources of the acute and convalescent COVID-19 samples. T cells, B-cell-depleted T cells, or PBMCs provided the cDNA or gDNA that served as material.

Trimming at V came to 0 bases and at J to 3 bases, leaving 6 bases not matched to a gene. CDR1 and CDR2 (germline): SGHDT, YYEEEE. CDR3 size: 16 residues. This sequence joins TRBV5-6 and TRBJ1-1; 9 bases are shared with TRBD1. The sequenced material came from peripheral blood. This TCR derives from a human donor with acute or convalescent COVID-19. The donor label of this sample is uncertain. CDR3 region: CASSLDRGRDDTEAFF. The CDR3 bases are TGTGCCAGCAGCTTGGACAGGGGGCGGGATGACACTGAAGCTTTCTTT.